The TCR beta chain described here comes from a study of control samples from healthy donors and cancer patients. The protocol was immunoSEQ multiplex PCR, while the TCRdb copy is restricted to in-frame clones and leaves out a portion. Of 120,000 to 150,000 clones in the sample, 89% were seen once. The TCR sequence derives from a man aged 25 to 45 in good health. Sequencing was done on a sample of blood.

CDR3 amino acids: CASSLSRGHEQYF. The CDR3 DNA sequence: TGTGCCAGCAGCCTGTCCCGTGGGCACGAGCAGTACTTC. The J gene is TRBJ2-7, the V gene TRBV5-6; D gene uncertain. The CDR3 is made up of 13 amino acids. The V end lost 4 bases, the J end lost 5 bases, and 13 bases lay between the germline ends. Per the germline V gene, CDR1 is SGHDT and CDR2 is YYEEEE.